Here is one TCR beta chain with its context. Its specific antigen is unknown. Base-call qualities are not available, and no considerably larger clone is one nucleotide away. Patients chosen for sequencing had shown expansion of CD8+CD57+ cells by flow cytometry. Severe acquired aplastic anemia was diagnosed in all patients according to International Study of Aplastic Anemia and Agranulocytosis and Camitta criteria. No patient had received any therapy when blood was sampled. TCR repertoires of sorted CD4+ and CD8+ blood T cells from severe aplastic anemia patients and healthy subjects were deep-sequenced in the study. Patients were enrolled in the USA under clinicaltrials.gov protocols 00001620, 01623167, 00001397, 00071045, 00081523 and 00961064. Ficoll-Paque density gradient centrifugation was used to isolate peripheral blood mononuclear cells. Before DNA was extracted, CD4+ and CD8+ T cells were sorted using either FACS or magnetic beads.

This specimen comes from a study of CD8+CD57+ T cells in acquired aplastic anemia listed by TCRdb under 2018. Turning to the overall study: DNA extracted from sorted CD4+ and CD8+ cells had a mean of approximately 3.5 ug, with a range of roughly 0.18 to 27.4 ug. A CD8+CD57+ expansion meant a frequency higher than the mean frequency seen in healthy subjects. What the study reported, not specific to this receptor: Around 30 CD8+ CDR3 sequences were shared between patients and controls but appeared highly expressed in patients and within their immunodominant clones. Patients and healthy controls showed no significant difference in CD8+ Simpson's diversity (P=0.060).

V lost 5 bases and J lost 2 bases, and the count of bases not matched to a germline gene is 5. The CDR3 runs 14 residues from the cysteine to the phenylalanine. Only the CDR3 region is kept as DNA, spanning 42 bases read in frame from base 1. Looking up the germline V gene (reference sequence) yields CDR1 SEHNR and CDR2 FQNEAQ. TCR beta VDJ combination and CDR3 sequence profiling used genomic DNA as the template. An Illumina HiSeq 2000 was used for TCR repertoire sequencing. The original methods were these. TRBV/TRBJ rearrangement plots, CDR3 size and DJ length profiles, and Simpson's diversity index were used to assess repertoires. The most abundant DNA sequence in the deep sequencing data was defined as the immunodominant clone. CDR3 amino acid sequences were checked for sharing between subjects and were compared against published repertoires and the VDJdb database. Through fastp at Q25 and MiXCR, TCRdb rebuilt clones from the public reads, retaining in-frame beta chains. Each entry merges the rows of one CDR3 protein and shows their most common DNA and genes. The authors' filters were not applied to this entry. The sample contains approximately 180,000 distinct CDR3 sequences, about 60% of them found a single time. Under 55% of the sample is taken by the ten largest.

The chain was built from TRBV7-9 and TRBJ2-7; a stretch of 8 junction bases matches TRBD1. The sequence was obtained from a human donor with aplastic anemia. The sequencing sample was made of sorted CD4+, CD8+, or CD8+CD57+ T cells (not recorded which) from PBMCs. In nucleotide form, the sequence is TGTGCCAGCAGCCAGGGGGCGAGGGCCTACGAGCAGTACTTC. Translated, this gives CASSQGARAYEQYF.